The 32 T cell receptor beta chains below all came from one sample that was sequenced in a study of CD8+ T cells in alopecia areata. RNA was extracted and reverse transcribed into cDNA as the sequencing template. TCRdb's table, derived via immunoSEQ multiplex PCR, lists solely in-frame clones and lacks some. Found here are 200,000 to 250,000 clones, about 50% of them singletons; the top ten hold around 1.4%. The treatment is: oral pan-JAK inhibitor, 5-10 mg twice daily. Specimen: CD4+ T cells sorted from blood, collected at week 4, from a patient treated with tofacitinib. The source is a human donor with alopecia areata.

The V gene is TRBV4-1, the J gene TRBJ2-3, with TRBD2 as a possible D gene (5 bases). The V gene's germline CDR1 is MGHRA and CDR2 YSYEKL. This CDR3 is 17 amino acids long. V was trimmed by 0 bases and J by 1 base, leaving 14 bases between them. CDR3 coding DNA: TGCGCCAGCAGCCAAGAAGGGAGAGCCCCTGGCACAGATACGCAGTATTTT. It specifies CASSQEGRAPGTDTQYF.

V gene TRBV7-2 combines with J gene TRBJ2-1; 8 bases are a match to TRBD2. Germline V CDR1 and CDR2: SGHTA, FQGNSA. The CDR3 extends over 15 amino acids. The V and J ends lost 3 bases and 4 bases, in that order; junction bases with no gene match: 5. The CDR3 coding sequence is TGTGCCAGCAGCTTCCGCGGGGGGACTTACAATGAGCAGTTCTTC. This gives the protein CASSFRGGTYNEQFF. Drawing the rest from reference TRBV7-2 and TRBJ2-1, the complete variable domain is GAGVSQSPSNKVTEKGKDVELRCDPISGHTALYWYRQSLGQGLEFLIYFQGNSAPDKSGLPSDRFSAERTGGSVSTLTIQRTQQEDSAVYLCASSFRGGTYNEQFFGPGTRLTVL.

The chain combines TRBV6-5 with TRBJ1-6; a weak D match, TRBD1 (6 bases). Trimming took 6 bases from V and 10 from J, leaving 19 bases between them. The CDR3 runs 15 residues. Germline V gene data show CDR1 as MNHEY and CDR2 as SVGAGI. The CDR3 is CASSPLGGLGSPLHF. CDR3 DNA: TGTGCCAGCAGCCCCCTCGGGGGGCTAGGATCACCCCTCCACTTT.

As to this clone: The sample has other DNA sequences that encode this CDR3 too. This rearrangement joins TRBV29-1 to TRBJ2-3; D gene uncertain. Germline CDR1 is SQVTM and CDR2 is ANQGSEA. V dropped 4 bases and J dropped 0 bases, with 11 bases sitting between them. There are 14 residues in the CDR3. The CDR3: CSVGPGSSTDTQYF. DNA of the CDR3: TGCAGCGTTGGGCCGGGTAGCAGCACAGATACGCAGTATTTT.

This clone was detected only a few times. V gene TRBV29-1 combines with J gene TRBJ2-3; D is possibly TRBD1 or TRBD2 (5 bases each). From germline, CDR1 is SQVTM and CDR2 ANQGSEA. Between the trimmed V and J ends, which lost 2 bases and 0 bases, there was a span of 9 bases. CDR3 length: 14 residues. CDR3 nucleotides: TGCAGCGTTGAACCGGGGCGGAGCACAGATACGCAGTATTTT. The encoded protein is CSVEPGRSTDTQYF.

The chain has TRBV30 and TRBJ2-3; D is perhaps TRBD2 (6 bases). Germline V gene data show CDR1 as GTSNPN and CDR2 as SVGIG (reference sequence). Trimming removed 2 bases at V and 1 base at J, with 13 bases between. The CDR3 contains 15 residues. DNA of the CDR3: TGTGCCTGGAGTCCCGGGACTCGTCGCACAGATACGCAGTATTTT. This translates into CAWSPGTRRTDTQYF.

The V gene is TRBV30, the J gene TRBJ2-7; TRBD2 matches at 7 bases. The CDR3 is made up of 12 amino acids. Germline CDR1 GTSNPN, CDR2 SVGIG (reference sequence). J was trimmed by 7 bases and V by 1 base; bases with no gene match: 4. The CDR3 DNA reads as TGTGCCTGGAGTGCCTGGGGAGGGGAGCAGTACTTC. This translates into CAWSAWGGEQYF.

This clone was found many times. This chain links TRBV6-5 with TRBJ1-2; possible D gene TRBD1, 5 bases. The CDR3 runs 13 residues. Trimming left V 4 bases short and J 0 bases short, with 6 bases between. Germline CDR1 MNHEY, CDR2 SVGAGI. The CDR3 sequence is CASSSTANYGYTF. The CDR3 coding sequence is TGTGCCAGCAGTTCGACAGCTAACTATGGCTACACCTTC.

CDR3 DNA: TGTGCCAGCAGTTACTCGGTCGACACGGTACCCCTCCACTTT. Amino acids: CASSYSVDTVPLHF. The chain joins TRBV6-6 to TRBJ1-6; D call uncertain. The V end was cut by 0 bases, the J end by 12 bases, with 12 bases between. The CDR3 totals 14 residues. CDR1 and CDR2 from the germline V gene are MNHNY and SVGAGI (reference sequence).

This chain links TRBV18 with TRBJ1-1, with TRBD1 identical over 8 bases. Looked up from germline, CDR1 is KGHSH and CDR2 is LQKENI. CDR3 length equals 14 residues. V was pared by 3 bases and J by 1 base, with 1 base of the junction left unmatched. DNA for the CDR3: TGTGCCAGCTCACCCGGGACAGGGAACACTGAAGCTTTCTTT. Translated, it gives CASSPGTGNTEAFF.

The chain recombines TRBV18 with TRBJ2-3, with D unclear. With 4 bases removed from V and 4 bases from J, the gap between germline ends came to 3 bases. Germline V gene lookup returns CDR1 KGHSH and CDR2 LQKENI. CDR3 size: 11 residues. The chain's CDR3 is CASSHADTQYF. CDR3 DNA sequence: TGTGCCAGCTCACATGCAGATACGCAGTATTTT.

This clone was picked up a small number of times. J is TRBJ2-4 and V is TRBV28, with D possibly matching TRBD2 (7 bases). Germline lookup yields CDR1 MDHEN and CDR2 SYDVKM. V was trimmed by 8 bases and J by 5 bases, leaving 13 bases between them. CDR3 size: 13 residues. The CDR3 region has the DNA TGTGCCAGCGGGAGGGGGTACGAAAACATTCAGTACTTC. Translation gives CASGRGYENIQYF.

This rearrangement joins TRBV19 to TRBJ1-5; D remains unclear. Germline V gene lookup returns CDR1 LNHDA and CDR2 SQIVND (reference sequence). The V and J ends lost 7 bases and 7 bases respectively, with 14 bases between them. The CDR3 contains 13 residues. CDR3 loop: CASIPGPGQPQHF. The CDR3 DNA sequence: TGTGCCAGTATCCCGGGCCCGGGCCAGCCCCAGCATTTT.

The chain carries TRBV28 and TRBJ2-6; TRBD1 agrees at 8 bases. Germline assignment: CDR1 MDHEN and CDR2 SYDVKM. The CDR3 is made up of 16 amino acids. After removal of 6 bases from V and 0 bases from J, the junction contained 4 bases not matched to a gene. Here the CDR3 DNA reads TGTGCCAGCAGAGGACAGGGAACCTCTGGGGCCAACGTCCTGACTTTC. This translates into CASRGQGTSGANVLTF.

For the CDR3, the DNA is TGTGCCTTCGGACAGGGGGTTTCTCAGCCCCAGCATTTT. Its translation is CAFGQGVSQPQHF. The genes are TRBV30 and TRBJ1-5; 10 positions match TRBD1. V lost 7 bases, J lost 6 bases, and 6 bases stayed unmatched. The germline V gene encodes CDR1 GTSNPN and CDR2 SVGIG (reference sequence). The CDR3 spans 13 residues.

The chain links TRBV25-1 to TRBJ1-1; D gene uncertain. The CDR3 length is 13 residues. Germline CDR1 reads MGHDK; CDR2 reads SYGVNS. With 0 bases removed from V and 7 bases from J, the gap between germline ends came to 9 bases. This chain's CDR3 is CASSEYSRNEAFF. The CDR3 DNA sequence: TGTGCCAGCAGTGAATATTCCCGGAATGAAGCTTTCTTT.

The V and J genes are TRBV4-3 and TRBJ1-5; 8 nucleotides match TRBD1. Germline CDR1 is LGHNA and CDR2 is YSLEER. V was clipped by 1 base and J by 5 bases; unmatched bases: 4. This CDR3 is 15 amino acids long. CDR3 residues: CASSQGTGPDQPQHF. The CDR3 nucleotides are TGCGCCAGCAGCCAAGGGACAGGGCCCGATCAGCCCCAGCATTTT.

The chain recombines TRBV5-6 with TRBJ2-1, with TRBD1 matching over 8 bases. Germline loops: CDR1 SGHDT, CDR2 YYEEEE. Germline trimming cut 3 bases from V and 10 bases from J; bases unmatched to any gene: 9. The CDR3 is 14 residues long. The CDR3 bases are TGTGCCAGCAGCTCAGTGGACAGGGAAGAGGAGCAGTTCTTC. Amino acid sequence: CASSSVDREEEQFF.

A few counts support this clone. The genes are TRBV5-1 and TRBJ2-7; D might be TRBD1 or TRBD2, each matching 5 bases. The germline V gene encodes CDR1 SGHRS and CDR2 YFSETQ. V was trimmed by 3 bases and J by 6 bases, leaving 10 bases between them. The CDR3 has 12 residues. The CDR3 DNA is TGCGCCAGCAGCTCTAATGGGGGCGAGCAGTACTTC. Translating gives CASSSNGGEQYF.

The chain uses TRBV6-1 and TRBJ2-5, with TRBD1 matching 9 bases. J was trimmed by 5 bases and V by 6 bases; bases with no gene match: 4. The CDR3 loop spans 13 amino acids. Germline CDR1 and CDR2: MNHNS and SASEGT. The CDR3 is CASSGTGRETQYF. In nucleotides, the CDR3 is TGTGCCAGCAGCGGGACAGGGCGGGAGACCCAGTACTTC.

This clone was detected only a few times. The CDR3 nucleotides are TGTGCCAGTAGGAGGGGGGACGCCGACTATGGCTACACCTTC. Protein sequence: CASRRGDADYGYTF. The rearrangement joins TRBV19 to TRBJ1-2; the D gene is possibly TRBD1 (6 bases). V was clipped by 6 bases and J by 3 bases, with 14 bases between them. The CDR3 sequence is 14 residues long. Germline V CDR1 and CDR2: LNHDA, SQIVND (reference sequence).

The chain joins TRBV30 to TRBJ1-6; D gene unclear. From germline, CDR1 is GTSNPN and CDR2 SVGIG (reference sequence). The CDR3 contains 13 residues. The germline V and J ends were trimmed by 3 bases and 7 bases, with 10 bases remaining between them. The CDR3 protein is CAWRSDNNSPLHF. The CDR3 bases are TGTGCCTGGAGGAGTGACAACAATTCACCCCTCCACTTT.

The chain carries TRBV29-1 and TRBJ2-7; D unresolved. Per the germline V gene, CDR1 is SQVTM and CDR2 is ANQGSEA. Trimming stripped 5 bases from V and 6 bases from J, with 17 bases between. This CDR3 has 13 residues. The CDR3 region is CSVINTSPLEQYF. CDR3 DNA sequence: TGCAGCGTTATAAACACGTCCCCCCTCGAGCAGTACTTC.

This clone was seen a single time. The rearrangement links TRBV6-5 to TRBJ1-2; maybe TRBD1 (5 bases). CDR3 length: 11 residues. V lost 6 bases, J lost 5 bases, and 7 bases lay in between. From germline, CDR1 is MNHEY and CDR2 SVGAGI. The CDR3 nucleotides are TGTGCCAGCAGGCAGGGTTATGGCTACACCTTC. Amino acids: CASRQGYGYTF.

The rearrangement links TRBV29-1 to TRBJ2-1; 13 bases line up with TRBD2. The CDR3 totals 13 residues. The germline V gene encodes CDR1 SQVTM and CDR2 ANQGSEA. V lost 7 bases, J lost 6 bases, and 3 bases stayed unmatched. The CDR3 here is CSGTSGGLNEQFF. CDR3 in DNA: TGCAGCGGGACTAGCGGGGGCCTCAATGAGCAGTTCTTC.

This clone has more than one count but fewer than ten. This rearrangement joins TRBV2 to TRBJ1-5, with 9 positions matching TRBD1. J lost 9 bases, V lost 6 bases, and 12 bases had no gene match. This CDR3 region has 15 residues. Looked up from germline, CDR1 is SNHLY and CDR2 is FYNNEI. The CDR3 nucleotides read TGTGCCAGCAGGGGCGACAGGGGGGGGCAAGGGCCCCAGCATTTT. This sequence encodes CASRGDRGGQGPQHF.

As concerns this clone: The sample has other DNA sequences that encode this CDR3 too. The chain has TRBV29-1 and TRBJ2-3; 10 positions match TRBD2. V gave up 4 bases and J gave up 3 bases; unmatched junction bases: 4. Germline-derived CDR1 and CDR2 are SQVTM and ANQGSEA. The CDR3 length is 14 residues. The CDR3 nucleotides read TGCAGCGTTGGGCTAGCGGGGGTTACAGATACGCAGTATTTT. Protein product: CSVGLAGVTDTQYF.

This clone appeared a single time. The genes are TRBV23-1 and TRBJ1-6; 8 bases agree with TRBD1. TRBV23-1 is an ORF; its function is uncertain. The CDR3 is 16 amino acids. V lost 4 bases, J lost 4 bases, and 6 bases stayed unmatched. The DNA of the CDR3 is TGCGCCAGCAGTCTTTGGACAGGGAAATATAATTCACCCCTCCACTTT. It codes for CASSLWTGKYNSPLHF.

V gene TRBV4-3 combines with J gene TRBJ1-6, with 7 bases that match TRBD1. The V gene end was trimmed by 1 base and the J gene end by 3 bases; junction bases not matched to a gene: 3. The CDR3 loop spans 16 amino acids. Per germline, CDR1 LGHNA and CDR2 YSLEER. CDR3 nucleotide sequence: TGCGCCAGCAGCCAAGCCGACAGGGTCTATAATTCACCCCTCCACTTT. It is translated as CASSQADRVYNSPLHF.

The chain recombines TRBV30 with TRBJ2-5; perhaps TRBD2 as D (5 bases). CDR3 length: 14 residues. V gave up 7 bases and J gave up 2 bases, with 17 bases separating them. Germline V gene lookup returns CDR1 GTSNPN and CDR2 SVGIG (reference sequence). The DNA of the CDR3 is TGTGCCTTGAGGCCCCGAGGGCTACAAGAGACCCAGTACTTC. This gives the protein CALRPRGLQETQYF.

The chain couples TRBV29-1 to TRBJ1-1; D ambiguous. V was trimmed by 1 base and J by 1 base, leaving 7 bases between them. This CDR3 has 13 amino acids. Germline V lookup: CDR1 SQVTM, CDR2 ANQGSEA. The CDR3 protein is CSVEGQENTEAFF. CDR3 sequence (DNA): TGCAGCGTTGAAGGGCAGGAGAACACTGAAGCTTTCTTT. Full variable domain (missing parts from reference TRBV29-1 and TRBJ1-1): SAVISQKPSRDICQRGTSLTIQCQVDSQVTMMFWYRQQPGQSLTLIATANQGSEATYESGFVIDKFPISRPNLTFSTLTVSNMSPEDSSIYLCSVEGQENTEAFFGQGTRLTVV.

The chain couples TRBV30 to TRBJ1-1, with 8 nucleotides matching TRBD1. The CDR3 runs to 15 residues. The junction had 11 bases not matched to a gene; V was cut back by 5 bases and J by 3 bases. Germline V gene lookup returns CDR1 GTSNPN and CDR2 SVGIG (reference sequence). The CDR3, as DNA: TGTGCCTGGTTCCCAATCAGGGGGCCGGACACTGAAGCTTTCTTT. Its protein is CAWFPIRGPDTEAFF. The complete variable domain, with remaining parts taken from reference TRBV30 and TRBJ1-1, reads SQTIHQWPATLVQPVGSPLSLECTVEGTSNPNLYWYRQAAGRGLQLLFYSVGIGQISSEVPQNLSASRPQDRQFILSSKKLLLSDSGFYLCAWFPIRGPDTEAFFGQGTRLTVV.